This T cell receptor (beta chain) was identified in a study of cytomegalovirus exposure and HLA in healthy donors. Profiling relied on immunoSEQ multiplex PCR, and the TCRdb table lists in-frame clones only, not all of them. The sample consists of around 150,000 clones, 88% of them appearing once. Trimming removed 0 bases from V and 2 bases from J, with 17 bases in between. CDR3 size: 17 residues. Germline-derived CDR1 and CDR2 are SGHTA and FQGNSA. As for this clone: What it recognizes is unknown.

The donors were members of the validation cohort, which comprised roughly 120 subjects and was separate from the first cohort of around 700 subjects. Study results and caveats: In the 120 or so validation repertoires, about 95% of cluster scores exceeded 0, per a later analysis. The study designated 150 to 200 TCR beta chains cytomegalovirus-associated. Many donors shared some public TCRs, even though most TCR sequences were rare.

The origin of this receptor is a man aged 18-30 years in good health and CMV-seronegative. This rearrangement joins TRBV7-2 to TRBJ2-7, with D tentatively TRBD2 (6 bases). The sequenced material came from PBMCs. DNA for the CDR3: TGTGCCAGCAGCTTAGCTAGCGGAGGCCTTACCCCCTACGAGCAGTACTTC. It codes for CASSLASGGLTPYEQYF.